Listed here are 24 T cell receptor beta chains from one sample, sequenced in a study of radiation and T cells in renal cell carcinoma (dated by TCRdb to 2018 to 2021). The protocol used for the library was the immunoSEQ multiplex PCR assay. Imported from immuneACCESS, the table was reduced by TCRdb to in-frame sequences with V and J called. These copies leave out some clones; in studies compared against another copy, an unresolved V gene accounts for under half, and the cause of the remainder is not known. Recorded for this sample are around 18,000 clones; 45% to 65% of them occurred a single time. The ten largest clones capture 9.7% of the sample. The sample's time point label is to be understood as: tumor resected at nephrectomy. The sample's treatment or condition label, in plain terms: treatment-naive control, cytoreductive nephrectomy. Material: tumor tissue, obtained from a patient whose treatment was nephrectomy without radiotherapy. The receptors were sampled from a middle-aged man with renal cell carcinoma.

The table lists this clone with a few counts. The J gene is TRBJ1-2, the V gene TRBV15, with D possibly TRBD1 on 6 matching bases. Trimming removed 1 base from V and 0 bases from J, with 9 bases in between. This CDR3 is built from 15 residues. Germline V gene lookup returns CDR1 LNHNV and CDR2 YYDKDF (reference sequence). CDR3 loop: CATSRAGGSNYGYTF. In DNA, the CDR3 is TGTGCCACCAGCAGAGCCGGGGGCTCTAACTATGGCTACACCTTC. Based on the CDR3 plus reference TRBV15 and TRBJ1-2, the full variable domain is DAMVIQNPRYQVTQFGKPVTLSCSQTLNHNVMYWYQQKSSQAPKLLFHYYDKDFNNEADTPDNFQSRRPNTSFCFLDIRSPGLGDTAMYLCATSRAGGSNYGYTFGSGTRLTVV.

The V and J genes are TRBV7-2 and TRBJ2-5; TRBD2 matches at 14 bases. The junction had 5 bases not matched to a gene; V was cut back by 5 bases and J by 3 bases. CDR1 is SGHTA, CDR2 FQGNSA, per germline. The length of the CDR3 is 16 residues. Here the CDR3 reads CASSPRTSGGKETQYF. CDR3 coding DNA: TGTGCCAGCAGCCCGAGGACTAGCGGGGGGAAAGAGACCCAGTACTTC.

This chain uses TRBV13 with TRBJ1-2; D might be TRBD1 (5 bases). The CDR3 consists of 14 residues. Trimming removed 5 bases at V and 4 bases at J, with 14 bases between. CDR1 and CDR2 (germline): PRHDT, FYEKMQ (reference sequence). This CDR3 is CASSPSRQSYGYTF. The DNA for the CDR3 is TGTGCCAGCAGCCCCTCTCGACAGTCCTATGGCTACACCTTC.

V gene TRBV7-8 combines with J gene TRBJ1-5, with D hard to call. The CDR3 is made up of 14 amino acids. Germline loops: CDR1 SGHVS, CDR2 FQNEAQ. The ends were cut back, 5 bases at V and 5 bases at J, with 13 bases in the middle. This CDR3 is CASSRSGRDQPQHF. CDR3 DNA: TGTGCCAGCAGCCGGTCGGGGAGAGATCAGCCCCAGCATTTT.

The CDR3 bases are TGTGCCAGCAGTTTAAATCGCAGGGGGGAGACCCAGTACTTC. Translated: CASSLNRRGETQYF. The genes are TRBV28 and TRBJ2-5; 7 bases map to TRBD1. This CDR3 has 14 amino acids. Germline V gene data show CDR1 as MDHEN and CDR2 as SYDVKM. Unmatched junction bases numbered 5, after V lost 2 bases and J lost 5 bases.

V usage is TRBV6-6 and J usage is TRBJ2-6; D ambiguous. Germline V gives CDR1 MNHNY, CDR2 SVGAGI (reference sequence). The CDR3 length is 14 residues. V dropped 10 bases and J dropped 0 bases, with 10 bases sitting between them. In DNA, the CDR3 is TGTGCCACGTCAATGGGCTCTGGGGCCAACGTCCTGACTTTC. This codes for CATSMGSGANVLTF.

The gene calls are TRBV5-4 and TRBJ2-7; D is tentatively TRBD1 or TRBD2 (5 bases each). The V end lost 4 bases, the J end lost 3 bases, and 11 bases lay between the germline ends. Germline CDR1 is SGHNT and CDR2 is YYREEE (reference sequence). The CDR3 contains 13 residues. The CDR3 sequence is CASSPGRSYEQYF. The CDR3 DNA follows: TGTGCCAGCAGCCCGGGACGGAGCTACGAGCAGTACTTC.

This rearrangement joins TRBV10-1 to TRBJ2-2; D gene uncertain. CDR3 length: 14 amino acids. Germline CDR1 WNHNN, CDR2 SYGVQD (reference sequence). V lost 2 bases, J lost 2 bases, and 6 bases lay in between. This CDR3 is CASSERINTGELFF. DNA for the CDR3: TGCGCCAGCAGTGAGAGGATTAACACCGGGGAGCTGTTTTTT.

The chain couples TRBV5-1 to TRBJ2-1; 11 bases are shared with TRBD2. The V gene end was trimmed by 6 bases and the J gene end by 4 bases; junction bases not matched to a gene: 3. Per germline, CDR1 SGHRS and CDR2 YFSETQ. This CDR3 is built from 14 residues. Written as DNA, the CDR3 is TGCGCCAGCACGGCTAGCGGGGGGTACAATGAGCAGTTCTTC. Translated, it gives CASTASGGYNEQFF.

This clone was seen a few times. V usage is TRBV2 and J usage is TRBJ2-3, with D possibly matching TRBD2 (5 bases). V was shortened by 8 bases and J by 6 bases, with 18 bases between the two germline ends. The CDR3 extends over 14 amino acids. Germline lookup yields CDR1 SNHLY and CDR2 FYNNEI. The CDR3 loop reads CASGSDRGMDTQYF. For the CDR3, the DNA is TGTGCCAGCGGGAGCGACCGTGGGATGGATACGCAGTATTTT.

This clone came up once. The chain recombines TRBV18 with TRBJ2-7; D possibly uses TRBD1 or TRBD2 (6 bases each). CDR3 length: 15 residues. V was shortened by 5 bases and J by 0 bases, with 14 bases between the two germline ends. From germline, CDR1 is KGHSH and CDR2 LQKENI. Written as DNA, the CDR3 is TGTGCCAGCTCAGGAGGGACACACTACTCCTACGAGCAGTACTTC. This sequence encodes CASSGGTHYSYEQYF.

This clone has a handful of counts. The V and J genes are TRBV4-1 and TRBJ1-6, with 10 bases identical to TRBD1. Germline V lookup: CDR1 MGHRA, CDR2 YSYEKL. The CDR3 consists of 14 residues. The trim removed 5 bases at V and 5 bases at J, leaving 0 bases unmatched. The CDR3 reads CASSGTGDNSPLHF. The CDR3, as DNA: TGCGCCAGCAGCGGGACAGGGGATAATTCACCCCTCCACTTT.

This chain links TRBV15 with TRBJ1-1; the D is unclear. Germline lookup yields CDR1 LNHNV and CDR2 YYDKDF (reference sequence). V was trimmed by 1 base and J by 2 bases, leaving 5 bases between them. CDR3 size: 13 residues. CDR3 amino acids: CATSRVRNTEAFF. CDR3 coding DNA: TGTGCCACCAGCAGAGTCAGAAACACTGAAGCTTTCTTT.

The chain uses TRBV5-5 and TRBJ1-1; D not resolved. The CDR3 sequence is 14 residues long. The germline V gene has CDR1 SGHKS and CDR2 YYEKEE (reference sequence). V lost 0 bases and J lost 1, with 7 bases in between. CDR3 region: CASSLAGRNTEAFF. The CDR3 DNA reads as TGTGCCAGCAGCTTGGCTGGCAGGAACACTGAAGCTTTCTTT.

The rearrangement uses TRBV28 and TRBJ2-4, with D possibly TRBD1 on 6 matching bases. CDR1 MDHEN and CDR2 SYDVKM come from the germline V gene. This CDR3 is built from 15 residues. V lost 4 bases and J lost 9, with 19 bases in between. CDR3 sequence (DNA): TGTGCCAGCAGTTCAGGACAGCTCCGGTCTAGCATTCAGTACTTC. As protein: CASSSGQLRSSIQYF.

The chain couples TRBV6-1 to TRBJ1-1; D remains unclear. The ends were cut back, 2 bases at V and 3 bases at J, with 7 bases in the middle. Germline CDR1 reads MNHNS; CDR2 reads SASEGT. The CDR3 is 13 residues long. The chain's CDR3 is CASSESYDTEAFF. CDR3 sequence (DNA): TGTGCCAGCAGTGAATCATATGACACTGAAGCTTTCTTT.

The V gene is TRBV28, the J gene TRBJ2-7, with 7 bases lining up with TRBD1. The germline gives CDR1 MDHEN, CDR2 SYDVKM. The CDR3 is 15 amino acids. J gave up 5 bases and V 5 bases, and 12 bases lay outside the gene matches. The CDR3 bases are TGTGCCAGCAGTAATGACAGGGCAAGTGTCGACGAGCAGTACTTC. Protein: CASSNDRASVDEQYF.

The chain combines TRBV30 with TRBJ2-4; D possibly corresponds to TRBD1 (6 bases). Germline V lookup: CDR1 GTSNPN, CDR2 SVGIG (reference sequence). The CDR3 is 15 residues long. Between the trimmed V and J ends, which lost 2 bases and 7 bases, there was a span of 18 bases. The CDR3 DNA sequence: TGTGCCTGGAGTAGGGCAGGGGAACGCGGTAACATTCAGTACTTC. The encoded protein is CAWSRAGERGNIQYF.

The chain employs TRBV18 and TRBJ1-1, with D unresolved. The CDR3 consists of 14 residues. Per the germline V gene, CDR1 is KGHSH and CDR2 is LQKENI. The V end was cut by 4 bases, the J end by 0 bases, with 9 bases between. Written as DNA, the CDR3 is TGTGCCAGCTCACAGGCGATGATGAACACTGAAGCTTTCTTT. Encoded protein: CASSQAMMNTEAFF.

The rearrangement links TRBV5-8 to TRBJ1-6; no reliable D call. Germline CDR1 and CDR2: SGHTS and YDEGEE. With 0 bases removed from V and 9 bases from J, the gap between germline ends came to 4 bases. This CDR3 has 12 residues. This CDR3 is CASSLESSPLHF. DNA of the CDR3: TGTGCCAGCAGCTTGGAGAGTTCACCCCTCCACTTT.

The chain combines TRBV6-6 with TRBJ1-4; possible D gene TRBD1, 5 bases. The CDR3 runs 14 residues. V was cut by 3 bases and J by 7 bases, with 12 bases left in between. Looked up from germline, CDR1 is MNHNY and CDR2 is SVGAGI (reference sequence). The CDR3 region has the DNA TGTGCCAGCAGTTATGAGGGGAGCGTTGAAAAACTGTTTTTT. It is translated as CASSYEGSVEKLFF.

In its sample, this clone was seen a few times. J is TRBJ1-2 and V is TRBV4-1, with 9 bases aligning to TRBD1. The CDR3 contains 15 residues. CDR1 and CDR2 (germline): MGHRA, YSYEKL. Unmatched junction bases numbered 3, after V lost 4 bases and J lost 0 bases. CDR3 nucleotides: TGCGCCAGCAGCCCAGACAGGGGGACTAACTATGGCTACACCTTC. It encodes CASSPDRGTNYGYTF.

A few counts support this clone. The rearrangement joins TRBV28 to TRBJ1-2, with D perhaps matching TRBD1 (6 bases). Trimming shortened V by 4 bases and J by 4 bases, and 13 bases separated the two germline ends. The CDR3 spans 14 residues. Germline CDR1 is MDHEN and CDR2 is SYDVKM. CDR3 region: CASSSRTDLYGYTF. DNA for the CDR3: TGTGCCAGCAGTTCTCGGACAGACCTCTATGGCTACACCTTC.

The V gene is TRBV5-1, the J gene TRBJ1-1; D is ambiguous. This CDR3 has 15 amino acids. The germline gives CDR1 SGHRS, CDR2 YFSETQ. Trimming shortened V by 0 bases and J by 0 bases, and 9 bases separated the two germline ends. In DNA, the CDR3 is TGCGCCAGCAGCTTGGACTTGGGTTTGAACACTGAAGCTTTCTTT. This codes for CASSLDLGLNTEAFF.